The text below deals with one T cell receptor beta chain. The V end lost 2 bases, the J end lost 6 bases, and 10 bases lay between the germline ends. This CDR3 spans 13 amino acids. The data stem from a study of blood T cells in healthy people across ages. A second PCR of about 7 to 12 cycles used a sample-barcoded 5' primer and a J-beta primer mix. TCRdb re-analysed the 5' RACE reads in MiXCR, keeping a single row per CDR3 protein. This sample has around 1,000,000 distinct CDR3 sequences; about 25% occur once, and the top ten carry around 0.75%. These data also formed part of another study, on T cells of mothers and their children.

The receptor was derived from a girl aged 2 to 9 in good health. Sample: blood. The J gene is TRBJ1-1, the V gene TRBV12-3 or TRBV12-4; D remains ambiguous. The CDR3 sequence is CASSLKGYAEAFF. The CDR3 DNA reads as TGTGCCAGCAGTTTAAAAGGGTACGCTGAAGCTTTCTTT.